This T cell receptor (beta chain) was captured in a study of cytomegalovirus exposure and HLA in healthy donors. PCR amplification relied on 60 Vbeta primers (plus 13 Jbeta primers). Using immunoSEQ multiplex PCR, the repertoire was profiled, and TCRdb retains in-frame clones only, with some absent. The sample consists of over 45,000 clones, about 81% of them appearing once. This clone was detected once. Trimming removed 6 bases from V and 4 bases from J; junction bases left unmatched: 8. Germline V lookup: CDR1 MDHEN, CDR2 SYDVKM. The CDR3 is 14 residues long. The receptor was isolated from a boy younger than 18 in good health and CMV-seropositive. This chain connects TRBV28 to TRBJ1-2; 7 positions match TRBD1. The sample taken for sequencing was PBMCs. The CDR3 nucleotides read TGTGCCAGCAGAATAATTACAGGGGCCTATGGCTACACCTTC. Protein sequence: CASRIITGAYGYTF.